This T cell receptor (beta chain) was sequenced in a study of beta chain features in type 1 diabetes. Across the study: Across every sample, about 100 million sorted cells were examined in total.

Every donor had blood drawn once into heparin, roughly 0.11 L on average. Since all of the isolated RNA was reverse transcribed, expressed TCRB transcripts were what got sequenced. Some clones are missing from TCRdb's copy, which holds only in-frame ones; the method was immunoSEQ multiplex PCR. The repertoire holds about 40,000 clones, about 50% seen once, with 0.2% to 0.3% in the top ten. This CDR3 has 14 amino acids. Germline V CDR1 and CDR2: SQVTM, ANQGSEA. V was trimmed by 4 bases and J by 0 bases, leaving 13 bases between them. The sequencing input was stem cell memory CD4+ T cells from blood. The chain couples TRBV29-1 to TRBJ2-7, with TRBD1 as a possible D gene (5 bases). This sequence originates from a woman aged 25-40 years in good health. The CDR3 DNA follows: TGCAGCGTTGCCGGACAAATCTCCTCCTACGAGCAGTACTTC. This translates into CSVAGQISSYEQYF.